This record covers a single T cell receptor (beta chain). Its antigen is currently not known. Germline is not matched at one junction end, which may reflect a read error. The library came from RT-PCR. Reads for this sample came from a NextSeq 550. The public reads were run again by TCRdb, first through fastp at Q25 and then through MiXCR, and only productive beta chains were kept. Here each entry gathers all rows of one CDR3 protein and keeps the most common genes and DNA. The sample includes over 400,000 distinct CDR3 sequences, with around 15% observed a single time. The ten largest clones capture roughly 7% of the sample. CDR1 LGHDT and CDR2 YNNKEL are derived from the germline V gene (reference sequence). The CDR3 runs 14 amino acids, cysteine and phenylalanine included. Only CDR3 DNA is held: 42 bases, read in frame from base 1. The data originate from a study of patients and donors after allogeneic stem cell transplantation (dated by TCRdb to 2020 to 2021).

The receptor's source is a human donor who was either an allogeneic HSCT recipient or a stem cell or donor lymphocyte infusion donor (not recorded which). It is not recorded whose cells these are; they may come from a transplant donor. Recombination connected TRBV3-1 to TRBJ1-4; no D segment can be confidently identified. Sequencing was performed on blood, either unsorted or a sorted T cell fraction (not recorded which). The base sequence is TGTGCCAGCAGGCAAGGGCTTAGAAATGAAAAACTGTTTTTT. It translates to CASRQGLRNEKLFF.